The 7 T cell receptor beta chains given below trace back to one sample, sequenced in a study of cytomegalovirus exposure and HLA in healthy donors. The primer mix had 60 Vbeta and 13 Jbeta primers. Method: immunoSEQ multiplex PCR; TCRdb's copy keeps in-frame clones and lacks some. The sample holds about 110,000 clones, roughly three quarters seen once. The sequenced sample was PBMCs. The receptors stem from a woman aged 18-29 years in good health and CMV-seropositive.

The chain employs TRBV28 and TRBJ2-7; TRBD1 might be the D (6 bases). This CDR3 region has 20 residues. In germline, CDR1 is MDHEN, CDR2 SYDVKM. V was trimmed by 5 bases and J by 4 bases, leaving 33 bases between them. CDR3 region: CASSLGWGLGPLQWGYEQYF. The DNA of the CDR3 is TGTGCCAGCAGTCTCGGGTGGGGGCTCGGTCCCCTACAGTGGGGATACGAGCAGTACTTC.

On this clone: An end of the junction does not agree with germline; a read error may underlie this. The chain combines TRBV6-6 with TRBJ2-1; possibly TRBD2 for D (6 bases). The length of the CDR3 is 14 residues. The germline gives CDR1 MNHNY, CDR2 SVGAGI (reference sequence). In DNA form, the CDR3 reads TGTGCCAGCAGTTGGCGGGGCTCCTACAATGAGCAGCTCTTC. Protein sequence: CASSWRGSYNEQLF.

The chain carries TRBV30 and TRBJ2-3, with D perhaps matching TRBD2 (6 bases). Between the trimmed V and J ends, which lost 1 base and 3 bases, there was a span of 14 bases. The CDR3 length is 15 residues. Germline V gives CDR1 GTSNPN, CDR2 SVGIG (reference sequence). CDR3 sequence: CAWSGSGVETDTQYF. The DNA for the CDR3 is TGTGCCTGGAGTGGGTCGGGGGTCGAGACAGATACGCAGTATTTT.

This clone has only a few counts. The J gene is TRBJ1-1, the V gene TRBV5-1, with 10 bases aligning to TRBD1. V was pared by 6 bases and J by 7 bases, with 12 bases of the junction left unmatched. Germline V gene sequence: CDR1 SGHRS, CDR2 YFSETQ. CDR3 size: 15 residues. The CDR3 DNA follows: TGCGCCAGCACCGCCCGGGGACAGGGGAGGGATGAAGCTTTCTTT. Its protein product is CASTARGQGRDEAFF.

The genes are TRBV7-6 and TRBJ2-7; TRBD2 agrees at 8 bases. With V trimmed by 4 bases and J by 3 bases, 8 bases remained unmatched. The CDR3 totals 15 residues. Per the germline V gene, CDR1 is SGHVS and CDR2 is FNYEAQ. In DNA, the CDR3 is TGTGCCAGCAGCTATAAGGGTAGCGGGGACTACGAGCAGTACTTC. This gives the protein CASSYKGSGDYEQYF.

CDR3 sequence (DNA): TGTGCCAGTACCTACGGGAGGCAAAACATTCAGTACTTC. Protein product: CASTYGRQNIQYF. V usage is TRBV19 and J usage is TRBJ2-4; 7 nucleotides match TRBD2. The V gene end was trimmed by 7 bases and the J gene end by 5 bases; junction bases not matched to a gene: 5. This CDR3 contains 13 residues. CDR1 is LNHDA, CDR2 SQIVND, per germline (reference sequence).

This clone was picked up a small number of times. J is TRBJ1-5 and V is TRBV4-1, with D possibly matching TRBD1 (6 bases). Deletions cut 3 bases from V and 6 bases from J, with 18 bases between. The CDR3 runs to 16 residues. Germline V CDR1 and CDR2: MGHRA, YSYEKL. CDR3 sequence (DNA): TGCGCCAGCAGCCACCTCGGGACATCCGAGCCTCAGCCCCAGCATTTT. Its protein product is CASSHLGTSEPQPQHF.